This TCR beta chain came from a study of technical replicates of blood from several donors. The CDR3 length is 14 residues. Germline V gene lookup returns CDR1 MDHEN and CDR2 SYDVKM. Trimming pared 7 bases from V and 3 bases from J, leaving 15 bases between. Using immunoSEQ multiplex PCR, the repertoire was profiled, and TCRdb retains in-frame clones only, with some absent. The table shows 85,000 to 100,000 clones, with more than 90% occurring only once. Sequencing was performed on T cells isolated from PBMCs. This clonotype was obtained from a human donor in good health. The genes are TRBV28 and TRBJ1-2, with D possibly matching TRBD1 (5 bases). The CDR3 bases are TGTGCCAGCACCGACACCCCGGGGGACTATGGCTACACCTTC. As protein: CASTDTPGDYGYTF.